This is a list of T cell receptor beta chains from one sample in a study of sequential checkpoint blockade in melanoma. The protocol was immunoSEQ multiplex PCR, while the TCRdb copy is restricted to in-frame clones and leaves out a portion. The top ten hold roughly 12% of the sample, which has some 17,000 clones, more than 75% seen once. The material was CD8+ T cells sorted from blood (inferred from file names), obtained from a patient given nivolumab and ipilimumab in sequence. These receptors all come from a human donor with melanoma. Each CDR3 is given with its conserved first and last residue. The order of the fields is V gene, D gene, J gene, clone size, CDR3 DNA, CDR3 protein. A D gene is named only where the DNA matches it firmly. Clone sizes are given selectively: once, few, many, or a class where the clone is expanded.

TRBV4-2	TRBD2	TRBJ2-7	.	TGTGCCAGCAGCCAGCCCGAGCGGGACCCCCCCTCCTACGAGCAGTACTTC	CASSQPERDPPSYEQYF
TRBV5-4	.	TRBJ2-7	.	TGTGCCAGCAGCTTGACCGAGCGAAACTCCTACGAGCAGTACTTC	CASSLTERNSYEQYF
TRBV7-9	.	TRBJ2-7	.	TGTGCCACTCAGGGAAGCTCCTACGAGCAGTACTTC	CATQGSSYEQYF
TRBV7-7	TRBD1	TRBJ2-2	.	TGTGCTAGCAGCCCACAGGGGACCGGGGAGCTGTTTTTT	CASSPQGTGELFF
TRBV2	.	TRBJ1-2	medium-sized	TGTGCCAGCAGTCCAGGTACACTCGCCTATGGCTACACCTTC	CASSPGTLAYGYTF
TRBV30	.	TRBJ1-1	.	TGTGCCTGGAGCAAAGGGGGCACTGAAGCTTTCTTT	CAWSKGGTEAFF
TRBV18	.	TRBJ2-7	.	TGTGCCAGCTCACCAGGGGGCGGAAAATACGAGCAGTACTTC	CASSPGGGKYEQYF
TRBV5-4	.	TRBJ1-1	.	TGTGCCAGCAGCGAGGAATGGAAGGAGGAAGCTTTCTTT	CASSEEWKEEAFF
TRBV30	TRBD1	TRBJ1-5	.	TGTGCCTGGAGTGAGGGACAGTATCAGCCCCAGCATTTT	CAWSEGQYQPQHF
TRBV19	TRBD1	TRBJ2-7	.	TGTGCCAGTAGTACCCAGGGGGCCGGTAGGGAGCAGTACTTC	CASSTQGAGREQYF
TRBV4-3	.	TRBJ1-4	.	TGCGCCAGCAGCCAAGAGATGGGGAGGGTAATCGACGAAAAACTGTTTTTT	CASSQEMGRVIDEKLFF
TRBV4-1	.	TRBJ1-1	.	TGCGCCAGCAGCCAACGCCGGGAGACGAAGGCGAAGAACACTGAAGCTTTCTTT	CASSQRRETKAKNTEAFF
TRBV7-9	.	TRBJ1-1	.	TGTGCCAGCAGCTTCCCCGAGGGCCTGAACACTGAAGCTTTCTTT	CASSFPEGLNTEAFF
TRBV4-1	.	TRBJ2-7	once	TGCGCCAGCAGCCAAGTAGGGGCCAACGAGCAGTACTTC	CASSQVGANEQYF
TRBV30	.	TRBJ2-7	.	TGTGCCTGGAGTCACGGGACTCTTTCCCACGAGCAGTACTTC	CAWSHGTLSHEQYF
TRBV11-2	.	TRBJ2-7	.	TGTGCCAGCAGCTCTCCAGGGGATTCCTACGAGCAGTACTTC	CASSSPGDSYEQYF
TRBV19	.	TRBJ1-1	.	TGTGCCAGTAGTCTGGGTGGCGGCACTGAAGCTTTCTTT	CASSLGGGTEAFF
TRBV4-1	TRBD1	TRBJ1-5	.	TGCGCCAGCAGCCAAGAGTCAGGCAGGGGGAGTCAGCCCCAGCATTTT	CASSQESGRGSQPQHF
TRBV15	TRBD1	TRBJ2-6	.	TGTGCCACCAGCAGGGCCGGGACAGGGATCTCTGGGGCCAACGTCCTGACTTTC	CATSRAGTGISGANVLTF
TRBV4-3	TRBD1	TRBJ2-7	.	TGCGCCAGCGCCCATGGGACAGGGTCCTACGAGCAGTACTTC	CASAHGTGSYEQYF
TRBV4-3	.	TRBJ1-2	few	TGCGCCAGCAGCCAAGGGGCGGGCGGTTATGGCTACACCTTC	CASSQGAGGYGYTF
TRBV19	TRBD1	TRBJ2-7	once	TGTGCCAGTAGTAAGATAGGACAGGGAACCTACGAGCAGTACTTC	CASSKIGQGTYEQYF
TRBV27	.	TRBJ1-1	.	TGTGCCAGCAGCTGGGGCTCGGGAGGCACTGAAGCTTTCTTT	CASSWGSGGTEAFF
TRBV14	TRBD2	TRBJ2-7	.	TGTGCCAGCAGCCAAGTACCTAGCGGGGACTCCTACGAGCAGTACTTC	CASSQVPSGDSYEQYF
TRBV7-6	TRBD1	TRBJ2-7	.	TGTGCCAGCAGCTTAGCTGAGGGACAGGGCTTCTACGAGCAGTACTTC	CASSLAEGQGFYEQYF
TRBV30	TRBD2	TRBJ2-7	.	TGTGCCTGGTCTAGCGGTCTTCGGCAGGACGAGCAGTACTTC	CAWSSGLRQDEQYF
TRBV7-6	TRBD1	TRBJ2-7	.	TGTGCCAGCAGCATAGACAGGGGGAACTACGAGCAGTACTTC	CASSIDRGNYEQYF
TRBV30	.	TRBJ2-7	.	TGTGCCTGGAGTGTAGCCGCCCTGACCTCGGGCGAGCAGTACTTC	CAWSVAALTSGEQYF
TRBV2	.	TRBJ1-2	.	TGTGCCATCAGGGAAGTCGAGGGCTACACCTTC	CAIREVEGYTF
TRBV29-1	TRBD1	TRBJ2-7	.	TGCAGCGTTGAAGATGGACAGGGAAGAGGTGAGCAGTACTTC	CSVEDGQGRGEQYF
TRBV7-6	.	TRBJ1-2	.	TGTGCCAGCAGCTTAGAGGGGGTCTATGGCTACACCTTC	CASSLEGVYGYTF
TRBV2	.	TRBJ2-7	.	TGTGCCAGCAGTGAAGGGAGCGGCCACTCCTACGAGCAGTACTTC	CASSEGSGHSYEQYF
TRBV30	TRBD1	TRBJ1-1	.	TGTGCCTGGAGTGGGGACAGGGAGAACACTGAAGCTTTCTTT	CAWSGDRENTEAFF
TRBV2	.	TRBJ1-2	.	TGTGCCAGCACCGAAACGACAGTCGGCTACACCTTC	CASTETTVGYTF
TRBV27	TRBD2	TRBJ2-2	.	TGTGCCAGCAGTTTAATCGGCAGGGAGGGCGGGGAGCTGTTTTTT	CASSLIGREGGELFF
TRBV7-4	TRBD1	TRBJ1-2	.	TGTGCCAGCAGCCAGCGGACAGGGGGGTTCTATGGCTACACCTTC	CASSQRTGGFYGYTF
TRBV4-1	TRBD2	TRBJ2-1	.	TGCGCCAGCAGCCAAGAGGTGAGCGGGAGAATCTACAATGAGCAGTTCTTC	CASSQEVSGRIYNEQFF
TRBV7-3	.	TRBJ2-7	.	TGTGCCAGCAGCCCTCAAGGGGAGGTCCGCCCTTACGAGCAGTACTTC	CASSPQGEVRPYEQYF
TRBV4-2	TRBD1	TRBJ1-1	.	TGTGCCAGCAGCCAAGAGGCAGGGACAGCGGAAGCTTTCTTT	CASSQEAGTAEAFF
TRBV29-1	TRBD1	TRBJ1-2	few	TGCAGCGTTGAAACAGGGGGGATCTATGGCTACACCTTC	CSVETGGIYGYTF
TRBV7-8	TRBD2	TRBJ2-1	.	TGTGCCAGCAGCCCCACGACTAGCGGGAGAGGTGAGCAGTTCTTC	CASSPTTSGRGEQFF
TRBV29-1	TRBD1	TRBJ1-1	.	TGCAGCGCGGTCGCGGGGACAGGGGCGGACACTGAAGCTTTCTTT	CSAVAGTGADTEAFF
TRBV19	.	TRBJ2-7	.	TGTGCCAGTAGTATAGACGCGGGGTCGGCCGACGAGCAGTACTTC	CASSIDAGSADEQYF
TRBV9	.	TRBJ2-7	.	TGTGCCAGCAGCGACGGCGGGGAAAACGAGCAGTACTTC	CASSDGGENEQYF
TRBV4-3	TRBD1	TRBJ1-6	.	TGCGCCAGCAGTTCCGGACAGGGTGGATCACCCCTCCACTTT	CASSSGQGGSPLHF
TRBV2	.	TRBJ1-2	medium-sized	TGTGCCAGTCATGCGGGGGGGCGCAGCTATGGCTACACCTTC	CASHAGGRSYGYTF
TRBV9	TRBD1	TRBJ2-7	.	TGTGCCAGCAGCCCCGTAGGCAGGGGGCGTCCCTACGAGCAGTACTTC	CASSPVGRGRPYEQYF